Listed below are T cell receptor beta chains from one sample, sequenced in a study of T cell repertoires in ileal Crohn's disease. The table came from immunoSEQ multiplex PCR; TCRdb's copy has only in-frame clones and leaves some out. The sample contains about 10,000 clones, around 76% of which appear only once. The sequenced sample was ileal tissue. These receptor sequences come from an adult with Crohn's disease. CDR3s include the opening cysteine and the closing phenylalanine or tryptophan. D genes are given only for firm matches. Part of the rows lack a size; the others show once, few, many or a class for expanded clones.

size: few; J: TRBJ1-1; D: -; V: TRBV10-2; DNA: TGCGCCAGCAGCCCCACAGTGAACACTGAAGCTTTCTTT; CDR3: CASSPTVNTEAFF
size: -; J: TRBJ1-2; D: -; V: TRBV5-6; DNA: TGTGCCAGCAGCTTGGAACAGACACCCTATGGCTACACCTTC; CDR3: CASSLEQTPYGYTF
size: once; J: TRBJ2-7; D: -; V: TRBV10-3; DNA: TGTGCCATCAGATGGGGTGACAGCTCCTACGAGCAGTACTTC; CDR3: CAIRWGDSSYEQYF
size: -; J: TRBJ1-2; D: -; V: TRBV4-3; DNA: TGCGCCAGCAGCCAAGGGACTGATGGCTACACCTTC; CDR3: CASSQGTDGYTF
size: -; J: TRBJ1-5; D: -; V: TRBV12-5; DNA: TGTGCTAGTGGTTTGGGGACAGGCAATCAGCCCCAGCATTTT; CDR3: CASGLGTGNQPQHF
size: -; J: TRBJ1-6; D: -; V: TRBV5-4; DNA: TGTGCCAGCAGCTTATGGGGAGGTTATTCACCCCTCCACTTT; CDR3: CASSLWGGYSPLHF
size: few; J: TRBJ2-3; D: -; V: TRBV4-3; DNA: TGCGCCAGCAGCAACGGGTACGGAGATACGCAGTATTTT; CDR3: CASSNGYGDTQYF
size: -; J: TRBJ2-3; D: TRBD2; V: TRBV29-1; DNA: TGCAGCGTTGGGTGGGGGGGAAGGGCAGATACGCAGTATTTT; CDR3: CSVGWGGRADTQYF
size: -; J: TRBJ1-6; D: -; V: TRBV19; DNA: TGTGCCAGTAGTAGGCCCGGGGTGTCCAATTCACCCCTCCACTTT; CDR3: CASSRPGVSNSPLHF
size: -; J: TRBJ1-1; D: -; V: TRBV25-1; DNA: TGTGCCAGCAAAGACGGGGGGATGAACACTGAAGCTTTCTTT; CDR3: CASKDGGMNTEAFF
size: -; J: TRBJ1-2; D: -; V: TRBV9; DNA: TGTGCCAGCAGCGTAGTAGAGGGAATCTATGGCTACACCTTC; CDR3: CASSVVEGIYGYTF
size: -; J: TRBJ1-1; D: -; V: TRBV30; DNA: TGTGCTGGGGCCACGAACACTGAAGCTTTCTTT; CDR3: CAGATNTEAFF
size: -; J: TRBJ2-7; D: TRBD1; V: TRBV10-3; DNA: TGTGCCATCAGTAGCGGGACAGGGGGGAACGAGCAGTACTTC; CDR3: CAISSGTGGNEQYF
size: -; J: TRBJ1-6; D: TRBD1; V: TRBV11-2; DNA: TGTGCCAGCAGCCTCGCCGGGACAGGAGATGGATCACCCCTCCACTTT; CDR3: CASSLAGTGDGSPLHF
size: few; J: TRBJ2-2; D: TRBD1; V: TRBV25-1; DNA: TGTGCCAGCAGGGGGGCCCAGGGGGCGAGGAACACCGGGGAGCTGTTTTTT; CDR3: CASRGAQGARNTGELFF
size: -; J: TRBJ2-3; D: TRBD2; V: TRBV6-4; DNA: TGTGCCAGCAGCCCTAGCGGGTTTACAGATACGCAGTATTTT; CDR3: CASSPSGFTDTQYF
size: once; J: TRBJ2-3; D: TRBD2; V: TRBV5-8; DNA: TGTGCCAGCAGCATACGGACTAGCGGGGGGGCAGATACGCAGTATTTT; CDR3: CASSIRTSGGADTQYF
size: once; J: TRBJ2-3; D: -; V: TRBV11-3; DNA: TGTGCCAGCAGCAGGAGACGCGGGAGCACAGATACGCAGTATTTT; CDR3: CASSRRRGSTDTQYF
size: -; J: TRBJ2-2; D: -; V: TRBV9; DNA: TGTGCCAGCAGCGTCCGGACAGGGGAGCTGTTTTTT; CDR3: CASSVRTGELFF
size: -; J: TRBJ1-2; D: TRBD1; V: TRBV4-3; DNA: TGCGCCAGCAGCCCAGGGGGAAACTATGGCTACACCTTC; CDR3: CASSPGGNYGYTF
size: -; J: TRBJ1-4; D: TRBD1; V: TRBV27; DNA: TGTGCCAGCAGTAGACAGGGCTTAACTAATGAAAAACTGTTTTTT; CDR3: CASSRQGLTNEKLFF
size: -; J: TRBJ2-5; D: TRBD1; V: TRBV28; DNA: TGTGCCAGCAGCCGCCCGACAGGGTTAGGGGCAGAGACCCAGTACTTC; CDR3: CASSRPTGLGAETQYF
size: -; J: TRBJ1-1; D: TRBD1; V: TRBV11-2; DNA: TGTGCCAGCAGCTCTCTACAGGGGGCAATTCTCACTGAAGCTTTCTTT; CDR3: CASSSLQGAILTEAFF
size: -; J: TRBJ1-6; D: -; V: TRBV7-8; DNA: TGTGCCAGCAGGGACAGCAACTCACCCCTCCACTTT; CDR3: CASRDSNSPLHF
size: -; J: TRBJ2-7; D: TRBD2; V: TRBV7-2; DNA: TGTGCCAGCAGCTTACTAGCGGGGGGTTCCTACGAGCAGTACTTC; CDR3: CASSLLAGGSYEQYF
size: few; J: TRBJ1-5; D: -; V: TRBV5-1; DNA: TGCGCCAGCAGCTTGGGGCAGGGGAATAGCAATCAGCCCCAGCATTTT; CDR3: CASSLGQGNSNQPQHF
size: -; J: TRBJ1-2; D: TRBD1; V: TRBV2; DNA: TGTGCCAGCAGTTTACAGGGGTACTACACCTTC; CDR3: CASSLQGYYTF
size: once; J: TRBJ2-3; D: TRBD2; V: TRBV9; DNA: TGTGCCAGCAGCGAGATGATAGCGGGGGGCACAGATACGCAGTATTTT; CDR3: CASSEMIAGGTDTQYF
size: once; J: TRBJ1-4; D: -; V: TRBV9; DNA: TGTGCCAGCACCACCGGGACAACCCCAGGAAATGAAAAACTGTTTTTT; CDR3: CASTTGTTPGNEKLFF
size: -; J: TRBJ1-5; D: TRBD1; V: TRBV6-5; DNA: TGTGCCAGCAGTTACGCGGCAGGGGGGAATCAGCCCCAGCATTTT; CDR3: CASSYAAGGNQPQHF
size: -; J: TRBJ2-3; D: TRBD2; V: TRBV11-2; DNA: TGTGCCAGCAGCTTAGAATGGTTAAATGGCGGGGGGAGCACAGATACGCAGTATTTT; CDR3: CASSLEWLNGGGSTDTQYF
size: -; J: TRBJ2-7; D: -; V: TRBV4-2; DNA: TGTGCCAGCAGCCTCGGGGGAACAAACTACGAGCAGTACTTC; CDR3: CASSLGGTNYEQYF
size: few; J: TRBJ1-1; D: TRBD1; V: TRBV5-1; DNA: TGCGCCAGCAGCTGGACAGGTGCTAACACTGAAGCTTTCTTT; CDR3: CASSWTGANTEAFF